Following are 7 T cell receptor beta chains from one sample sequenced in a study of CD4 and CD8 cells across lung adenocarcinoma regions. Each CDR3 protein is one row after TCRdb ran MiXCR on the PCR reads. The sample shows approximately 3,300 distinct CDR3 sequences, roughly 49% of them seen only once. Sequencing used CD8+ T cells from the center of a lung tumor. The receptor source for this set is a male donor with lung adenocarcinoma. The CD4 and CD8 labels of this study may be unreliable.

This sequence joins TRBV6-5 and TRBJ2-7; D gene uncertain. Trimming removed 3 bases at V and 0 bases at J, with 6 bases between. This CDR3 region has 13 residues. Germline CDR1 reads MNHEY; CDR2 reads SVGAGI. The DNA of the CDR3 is TGTGCCAGCAGTTATGATAGCTCCTACGAGCAGTACTTC. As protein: CASSYDSSYEQYF.

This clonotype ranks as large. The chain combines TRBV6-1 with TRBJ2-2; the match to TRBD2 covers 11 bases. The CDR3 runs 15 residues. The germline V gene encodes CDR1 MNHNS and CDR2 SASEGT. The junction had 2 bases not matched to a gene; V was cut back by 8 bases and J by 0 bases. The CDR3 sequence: CASFSGRANTGELFF. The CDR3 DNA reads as TGTGCCAGCTTTAGCGGGAGGGCGAACACCGGGGAGCTGTTTTTT.

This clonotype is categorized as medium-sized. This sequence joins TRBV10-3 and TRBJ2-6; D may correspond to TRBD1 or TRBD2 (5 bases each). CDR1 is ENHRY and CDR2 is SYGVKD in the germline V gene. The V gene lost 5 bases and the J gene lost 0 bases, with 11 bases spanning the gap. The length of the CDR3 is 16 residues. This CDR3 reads CAISSGSNSGANVLTF. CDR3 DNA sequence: TGTGCCATCAGTTCAGGGAGCAACTCTGGGGCCAACGTCCTGACTTTC.

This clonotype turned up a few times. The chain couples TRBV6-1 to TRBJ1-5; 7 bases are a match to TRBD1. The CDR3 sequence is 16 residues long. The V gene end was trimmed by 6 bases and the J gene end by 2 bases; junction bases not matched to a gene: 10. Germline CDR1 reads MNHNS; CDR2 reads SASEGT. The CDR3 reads CASRTRQGRRNQPQHF. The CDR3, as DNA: TGTGCCAGCAGAACCCGACAGGGTCGGCGCAATCAGCCCCAGCATTTT.

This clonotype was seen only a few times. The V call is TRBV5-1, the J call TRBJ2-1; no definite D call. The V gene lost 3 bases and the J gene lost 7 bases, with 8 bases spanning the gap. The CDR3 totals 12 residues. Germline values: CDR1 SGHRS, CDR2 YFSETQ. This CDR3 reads CASSSGFNEQFF. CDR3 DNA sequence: TGCGCCAGCAGCTCGGGTTTTAATGAGCAGTTCTTC.

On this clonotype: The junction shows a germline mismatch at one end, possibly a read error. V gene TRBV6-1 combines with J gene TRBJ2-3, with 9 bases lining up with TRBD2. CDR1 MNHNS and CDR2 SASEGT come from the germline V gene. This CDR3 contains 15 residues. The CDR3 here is CASRKGGLAKDTQYF. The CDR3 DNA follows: TGTGCCAGCAGAAAGGGGGGACTAGCCAAAGATACGCAGTACTTT.

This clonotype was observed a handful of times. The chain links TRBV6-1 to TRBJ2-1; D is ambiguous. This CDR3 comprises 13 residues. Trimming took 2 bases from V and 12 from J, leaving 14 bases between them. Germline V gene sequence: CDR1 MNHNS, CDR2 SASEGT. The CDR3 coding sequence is TGTGCCAGCAGTGAACGAGGAGCCTGGTGGCAGTTCTTC. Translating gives CASSERGAWWQFF.